The following is a T cell receptor beta chain sequence with its context. This clonotype was counted many times. Its target antigen remains unknown. Nothing much larger sits one base from this clone, and base qualities are not available. The data originate from a study of CD8 T cells in ankylosing spondylitis (dated by TCRdb to the late 2010s). For the study in its entirety: The study profiled T cell receptor beta repertoires in healthy donors and ankylosing spondylitis patients to find disease-linked TCR variants. The full study cohort comprised 20 to 25 ankylosing spondylitis patients and some 110 healthy donors. Peripheral blood samples were taken, and synovial fluid was additionally collected from ankylosing spondylitis patients. What the authors observed across the whole study: The disease-linked clones showed a CD8+ phenotype and occurred at relatively low frequencies in peripheral blood. The disease-linked clones were reported to be significantly enriched in matched synovial fluid samples from ankylosing spondylitis patients. Some TCR beta motif variants had previously been reported in synovial fluid and blood of reactive arthritis patients, which suggested common disease-initiation mechanisms. Blood from ankylosing spondylitis patients appeared to be characterized by a TCR beta motif composed of under 10 highly homologous amino acid variants.

The data were produced on an Illumina HiSeq 2500. Quantitative 5'-RACE with molecular barcodes was used to prepare TCR beta libraries. The paper's processing steps were these. Disease-linked TCR variants were identified with a new computational method built on a probabilistic model of VDJ rearrangement. Clones were called with MiXCR by TCRdb after fastp trimmed the public reads at Q25, and only in-frame beta chains were retained. Duplicate CDR3 protein sequences are folded into a single record with the most common DNA and genes. These V and J calls originate from TCRdb's pipeline instead of the authors' own analysis. The sample records about 69,000 distinct CDR3 sequences, approximately 5% of which are singletons. Over 2% of the sample belongs to the ten largest clones. As encoded in the germline V gene (reference sequence), CDR1 is MNHEY while CDR2 is SMNVEV. There are 15 amino acids in the CDR3, from cysteine to phenylalanine inclusive. The kept DNA is CDR3 alone, 45 bases in frame from the first base. The germline ends are 14 bases apart after V is trimmed by 3 bases and J by 5 bases.

The V and J genes are TRBV27 and TRBJ1-5; tentative D gene TRBD1, with 5 bases matching. The TCR sequence derives from a male donor with ankylosing spondylitis or in good health (not recorded which). The sample taken for sequencing was blood, either unsorted or a sorted T cell fraction (not recorded which). The DNA sequence reads TGTGCCAGCAGTTTCCGGGGCCTGCGGGATCAGCCCCAGCATTTT. This sequence encodes CASSFRGLRDQPQHF.